The 7 T cell receptor beta chains listed next were all sequenced from one sample in a study of T-cell reconstitution after alpha-beta-depleted transplantation in children. The TCRbeta library was prepared with unique molecular identifiers. TCRdb ran MiXCR on the PCR reads and lists one entry per CDR3 protein. The profile shows 200,000 or so distinct CDR3 sequences, 7.5% to 9.5% of them singletons. Here the sequenced sample was PBMCs, mostly from graft donor cells, taken 360 days after TCRalphabeta/CD19-depleted stem cell transplant. These receptors all stem from a male patient between 2 and 15 years old who had a stem cell transplant for acute myeloid leukemia, so the T cells may come from the graft donor.

This clonotype came up a few times. CDR3 loop: CASTEGGSSYEQYV. The CDR3 bases are TGTGCCAGCACCGAAGGCGGTTCTTCCTACGAGCAGTACGTC. The chain couples TRBV6-1 to TRBJ2-7; D is ambiguous. Trimming shortened V by 7 bases and J by 1 base, and 14 bases separated the two germline ends. The germline CDR1 and CDR2 sequences are MNHNS and SASEGT. This CDR3 is built from 14 residues.

V usage is TRBV20-1 and J usage is TRBJ2-7; TRBD1 agrees at 10 bases. Looked up from germline, CDR1 is DFQATT and CDR2 is SNEGSKA (reference sequence). After removal of 2 bases from V and 3 bases from J, the junction contained 7 bases not matched to a gene. This CDR3 contains 15 residues. The CDR3 protein is CSARNGQGEVYEQYV. The CDR3 nucleotides are TGCAGTGCTAGAAACGGACAGGGGGAAGTCTACGAGCAGTACGTC.

This clonotype occurred a few times. The V gene is TRBV20-1, the J gene TRBJ2-3, with TRBD2 identical over 14 bases. This CDR3 is 19 amino acids long. V was clipped by 0 bases and J by 4 bases; unmatched bases: 12. Per germline, CDR1 DFQATT and CDR2 SNEGSKA (reference sequence). The CDR3 nucleotides read TGCAGTGCTAGAGAGACCTGGAAGGGACTAGCGGGAGCGCCAGATACGCAGTATTTT. It is translated as CSARETWKGLAGAPDTQYF.

The chain recombines TRBV20-1 with TRBJ1-5; D not certain. The CDR3 has 15 amino acids. The germline V gene encodes CDR1 DFQATT and CDR2 SNEGSKA (reference sequence). V dropped 3 bases and J dropped 0 bases, with 12 bases sitting between them. The CDR3 is CSASRWAGSNQPQHF. DNA for the CDR3: TGCAGTGCTAGTCGTTGGGCAGGTAGCAATCAGCCCCAGCATTTT.

J is TRBJ1-5 and V is TRBV6-1, with no clear D. Per germline, CDR1 MNHNS and CDR2 SASEGT. The CDR3 totals 16 residues. Trimming took off 5 bases at V and 5 bases at J, with 19 bases between the two ends. The CDR3 DNA sequence: TGTGCCAGCAGTCCCCTCCGACAAGCTCGGGATCAGCCCCAGCATTTT. Translation gives CASSPLRQARDQPQHF.

This clonotype was seen at least ten times. V gene TRBV20-1 combines with J gene TRBJ1-5, with D perhaps matching TRBD1 (6 bases). Germline assignment: CDR1 DFQATT and CDR2 SNEGSKA (reference sequence). V lost 1 base and J lost 7, with 17 bases in between. This CDR3 has 15 residues. Here the CDR3 DNA reads TGCAGTGCTAGAGTTACGGGGGCCCTTGGGCAGCCCCAGCATTTT. This codes for CSARVTGALGQPQHF.

This clonotype turned up a few times. J is TRBJ1-5 and V is TRBV7-9; tentatively, D is TRBD1 (6 bases). The germline V gene has CDR1 SEHNR and CDR2 FQNEAQ (reference sequence). The CDR3 length is 13 residues. V was clipped by 7 bases and J by 7 bases, with 14 bases between them. CDR3 loop: CASTTTGGQPQHF. CDR3 coding DNA: TGTGCCAGCACCACAACTGGGGGCCAGCCCCAGCATTTT.